This is a list of T cell receptor beta chains from one sample in a study of T cell responses to AZD1222 COVID-19 vaccine. The assay was immunoSEQ multiplex PCR, and TCRdb's table has in-frame clones only and misses some. The sample has 240,000 or so clones; over 90% are singletons. Sequenced material: peripheral blood, taken on day 0 of AZD1222 vaccination. The receptors stem from an adult in good health. The CDR3 runs from the conserved cysteine through the conserved F or W. D genes are given only for firm matches. Part of the rows lack a size; the others show once, few, many or a class for expanded clones.

cdr3_length: 16; v_call: TRBV28; clone_size: .; j_call: TRBJ2-3; d_call: .; cdr3_nt: TGTGCCAGCAGTTTGGTCGGGGCAGGGCACACAGATACGCAGTATTTT; cdr3_aa: CASSLVGAGHTDTQYF
cdr3_length: 14; v_call: TRBV28; clone_size: .; j_call: TRBJ1-1; d_call: .; cdr3_nt: TGTGCCAGCAGGGGCCAGTCAGCCAACACTGAAGCTTTCTTT; cdr3_aa: CASRGQSANTEAFF
cdr3_length: 17; v_call: TRBV4-1; clone_size: once; j_call: TRBJ1-5; d_call: .; cdr3_nt: TGCGCCAGCAGCCAAGATAAATATAGGGGAGCAGGACAGCCCCAGCATTTT; cdr3_aa: CASSQDKYRGAGQPQHF
cdr3_length: 12; v_call: TRBV29-1; clone_size: .; j_call: TRBJ2-3; d_call: TRBD2; cdr3_nt: TGCAGCGTTGATCGGGGGGCAGATACGCAGTATTTT; cdr3_aa: CSVDRGADTQYF
cdr3_length: 16; v_call: TRBV10-3; clone_size: .; j_call: TRBJ1-3; d_call: TRBD1; cdr3_nt: TGTGCCATCCAGAGCCCCGGGACAGGGGGCGGAAACACCATATATTTT; cdr3_aa: CAIQSPGTGGGNTIYF
cdr3_length: 18; v_call: TRBV4-1; clone_size: .; j_call: TRBJ2-3; d_call: .; cdr3_nt: TGCGCCAGCAGCCAAGATGAGACGGGCGAGGGTATCACAGATACGCAGTATTTT; cdr3_aa: CASSQDETGEGITDTQYF
cdr3_length: 15; v_call: TRBV18; clone_size: .; j_call: TRBJ1-5; d_call: .; cdr3_nt: TGTGCCAGCTCACCACCGGGTCAGGGGAATCAGCCCCAGCATTTT; cdr3_aa: CASSPPGQGNQPQHF
cdr3_length: 15; v_call: TRBV27; clone_size: .; j_call: TRBJ2-3; d_call: .; cdr3_nt: TGTGCCAGCAGTTTCGTGGGGGCCGGGACAGATACGCAGTATTTT; cdr3_aa: CASSFVGAGTDTQYF
cdr3_length: 13; v_call: TRBV30; clone_size: .; j_call: TRBJ1-3; d_call: TRBD1; cdr3_nt: TGTGCCTGGATGACAGGGGACGGAAACACCATATATTTT; cdr3_aa: CAWMTGDGNTIYF
cdr3_length: 15; v_call: TRBV7-9; clone_size: .; j_call: TRBJ2-7; d_call: .; cdr3_nt: TGTGCCAGCAGCTTAGGACCCAAGGAGTTCTACGAGCAGTACTTC; cdr3_aa: CASSLGPKEFYEQYF
cdr3_length: 12; v_call: TRBV7-3; clone_size: .; j_call: TRBJ2-7; d_call: .; cdr3_nt: TGTGCCAGCACCTACGGATTTGTCGAGCAGTACTTC; cdr3_aa: CASTYGFVEQYF
cdr3_length: 16; v_call: TRBV10-3; clone_size: once; j_call: TRBJ1-1; d_call: .; cdr3_nt: TGTGCCATCAGTGACGGTGGGGTCCAAATGAACACTGAAGCTTTCTTT; cdr3_aa: CAISDGGVQMNTEAFF
cdr3_length: 15; v_call: TRBV28; clone_size: .; j_call: TRBJ2-2; d_call: .; cdr3_nt: TGTGCCAGCAGTTTTCCCGGGACAAGCACCGGGGAGCTGTTTTTT; cdr3_aa: CASSFPGTSTGELFF
cdr3_length: 15; v_call: TRBV6-5; clone_size: .; j_call: TRBJ2-2; d_call: .; cdr3_nt: TGTGCCGGACAGCCGGGACATTTGAACACCGGGGAGCTGTTTTTT; cdr3_aa: CAGQPGHLNTGELFF
cdr3_length: 14; v_call: TRBV6-5; clone_size: .; j_call: TRBJ2-3; d_call: .; cdr3_nt: TGTGCCAGCAGTACCGGGACGGGGAAGGGGACGCAGTATTTT; cdr3_aa: CASSTGTGKGTQYF
cdr3_length: 14; v_call: TRBV19; clone_size: .; j_call: TRBJ2-1; d_call: TRBD2; cdr3_nt: TGTGCCAGTAGTTCCAGCGGGAGAGTAGGTGAGCAGTTCTTC; cdr3_aa: CASSSSGRVGEQFF
cdr3_length: 17; v_call: TRBV27; clone_size: .; j_call: TRBJ2-1; d_call: TRBD2; cdr3_nt: TGTGCCAGCACCAAAGGCAGTGGGACTAGTATCTACAATGAGCAGTTCTTC; cdr3_aa: CASTKGSGTSIYNEQFF
cdr3_length: 14; v_call: TRBV28; clone_size: .; j_call: TRBJ1-5; d_call: .; cdr3_nt: TGTGCCAGCAGTTTGAGGCAGAGCAATCAGCCCCAGCATTTT; cdr3_aa: CASSLRQSNQPQHF
cdr3_length: 16; v_call: TRBV6-6; clone_size: .; j_call: TRBJ2-7; d_call: .; cdr3_nt: TGTGCCAGCAAGCTCCAGGAAGGCGGAAACTCCTACGAGCAGTACTTC; cdr3_aa: CASKLQEGGNSYEQYF
cdr3_length: 12; v_call: TRBV28; clone_size: .; j_call: TRBJ1-5; d_call: .; cdr3_nt: TGTGCCAGCAGTTGGGCCAATCAGCCCCAGCATTTT; cdr3_aa: CASSWANQPQHF
cdr3_length: 12; v_call: TRBV12-2; clone_size: .; j_call: TRBJ2-3; d_call: .; cdr3_nt: TGTGCAAGTCGCTTGATCGGGGATACGCAGTATTTT; cdr3_aa: CASRLIGDTQYF
cdr3_length: 15; v_call: TRBV2; clone_size: .; j_call: TRBJ2-2; d_call: .; cdr3_nt: TGTGCCAGCAGTGTAGAGGGGGGAGACACCGGGGAGCTGTTTTTT; cdr3_aa: CASSVEGGDTGELFF
cdr3_length: 13; v_call: TRBV21-1; clone_size: .; j_call: TRBJ2-7; d_call: .; cdr3_nt: TGTGCCAGCAGCAAAGCCCAGGGGGGCAAGCAGTACTTC; cdr3_aa: CASSKAQGGKQYF
cdr3_length: 13; v_call: TRBV24-1; clone_size: .; j_call: TRBJ2-1; d_call: .; cdr3_nt: TGTGCCACCTATTGGGGCTCCTACAATGAGCAGTTCTTC; cdr3_aa: CATYWGSYNEQFF
cdr3_length: 15; v_call: TRBV3-1/TRBV3-2; clone_size: .; j_call: TRBJ1-5; d_call: TRBD1; cdr3_nt: TGTGCCAGCAGCCAAGGGACAGGGATCAATCAGCCCCAGCATTTT; cdr3_aa: CASSQGTGINQPQHF
cdr3_length: 11; v_call: TRBV20-1; clone_size: .; j_call: TRBJ1-1; d_call: TRBD1; cdr3_nt: TGCAGTGCCACACAGGGGACTGAAGCTTTCTTT; cdr3_aa: CSATQGTEAFF
cdr3_length: 17; v_call: TRBV7-2; clone_size: .; j_call: TRBJ2-1; d_call: TRBD1; cdr3_nt: TGTGCCAGCAGCCGTTTTGTGGGACAGGAGGCCTACAATGAGCAGTTCTTC; cdr3_aa: CASSRFVGQEAYNEQFF
cdr3_length: 14; v_call: TRBV2; clone_size: .; j_call: TRBJ2-5; d_call: TRBD2; cdr3_nt: TGTGCCAGCACTCTCGGGGGGTTACAAGAGACCCAGTACTTC; cdr3_aa: CASTLGGLQETQYF
cdr3_length: 14; v_call: TRBV29-1; clone_size: .; j_call: TRBJ2-7; d_call: TRBD2; cdr3_nt: TGCAGCGTGGCCGTGGGGGGGAGCTCCTACGAGCAGTACTTC; cdr3_aa: CSVAVGGSSYEQYF
cdr3_length: 14; v_call: TRBV19; clone_size: .; j_call: TRBJ2-3; d_call: TRBD2; cdr3_nt: TGTGCCAGTCAGGAGCTAGCGGGCCGAGCGGGGCAGTATTTT; cdr3_aa: CASQELAGRAGQYF
cdr3_length: 15; v_call: TRBV29-1; clone_size: once; j_call: TRBJ2-3; d_call: TRBD1; cdr3_nt: TGCAGCGTCTCCGGGACAGGGTGGTCCGCAGATACGCAGTATTTT; cdr3_aa: CSVSGTGWSADTQYF
cdr3_length: 16; v_call: TRBV5-1; clone_size: .; j_call: TRBJ1-1; d_call: .; cdr3_nt: TGCGCCAGCAGCCCGGGGCAGGGGCCGAGGAACACTGAAGCTTTCTTT; cdr3_aa: CASSPGQGPRNTEAFF
cdr3_length: 16; v_call: TRBV27; clone_size: .; j_call: TRBJ1-1; d_call: .; cdr3_nt: TGTGCCAGCAGTTTATTATGGGGGGGAAAGAACACTGAAGCTTTCTTT; cdr3_aa: CASSLLWGGKNTEAFF
cdr3_length: 15; v_call: TRBV11-1; clone_size: .; j_call: TRBJ1-1; d_call: .; cdr3_nt: TGTGCCAGCAGCTCAAAGACAGCACCGAACACTGAAGCTTTCTTT; cdr3_aa: CASSSKTAPNTEAFF
cdr3_length: 12; v_call: TRBV5-1; clone_size: .; j_call: TRBJ1-1; d_call: .; cdr3_nt: TGCGCCAGCAGATTGGACCTCACTGAAGCTTTCTTT; cdr3_aa: CASRLDLTEAFF
cdr3_length: 17; v_call: TRBV3-1/TRBV3-2; clone_size: .; j_call: TRBJ2-6; d_call: .; cdr3_nt: TGTGCCAGCAGCCAAGAGAGGTCTTTCTCTGGGGCCAACGTCCTGACTTTC; cdr3_aa: CASSQERSFSGANVLTF
cdr3_length: 17; v_call: TRBV10-2; clone_size: .; j_call: TRBJ1-4; d_call: TRBD1; cdr3_nt: TGCGCCAGCAGTGAGTCGGTAGGGGGCGCCGCTAATGAAAAACTGTTTTTT; cdr3_aa: CASSESVGGAANEKLFF
cdr3_length: 12; v_call: TRBV3-1/TRBV3-2; clone_size: .; j_call: TRBJ1-5; d_call: .; cdr3_nt: TGTGCCAGCAGCCAAGATGCGCAGCCCCAGCATTTT; cdr3_aa: CASSQDAQPQHF
cdr3_length: 14; v_call: TRBV2; clone_size: once; j_call: TRBJ2-3; d_call: .; cdr3_nt: TGTGCCAGCACGGGACTTAGCTCCACAGATACGCAGTATTTT; cdr3_aa: CASTGLSSTDTQYF
cdr3_length: 16; v_call: TRBV2; clone_size: .; j_call: TRBJ2-3; d_call: .; cdr3_nt: TGTGCCAGCAGGCGCACAGGTGGCAATCCGACAGATACGCAGTATTTT; cdr3_aa: CASRRTGGNPTDTQYF
cdr3_length: 13; v_call: TRBV5-4; clone_size: .; j_call: TRBJ1-5; d_call: .; cdr3_nt: TGTGCCAGCAGCTTGGACCTCAATCAGCCCCAGCATTTT; cdr3_aa: CASSLDLNQPQHF
cdr3_length: 13; v_call: TRBV6-5; clone_size: .; j_call: TRBJ1-5; d_call: TRBD1; cdr3_nt: TGTGCCAGCAGGGACAGGGGGAATCAGCCCCAGCATTTT; cdr3_aa: CASRDRGNQPQHF
cdr3_length: 16; v_call: TRBV13; clone_size: .; j_call: TRBJ2-7; d_call: TRBD1; cdr3_nt: TGTGCCAGCAGCTCCTTTGCCGGACAGGGGGGCTACGAGCAGTACTTC; cdr3_aa: CASSSFAGQGGYEQYF
cdr3_length: 13; v_call: TRBV28; clone_size: once; j_call: TRBJ2-7; d_call: .; cdr3_nt: TGTGCCAGCAGTCACAGGGAGTTTTACGAGCAGTACTTC; cdr3_aa: CASSHREFYEQYF